The table lists the clone carrying this TCR beta chain with many counts. Germline V gene data show CDR1 as SGHRS and CDR2 as YFSETQ. V lost 4 bases to trimming and J lost 0 bases, with 14 bases between them. The CDR3 runs to 15 residues. MiXCR, applied by TCRdb to the 5' RACE reads, yields one record per CDR3 protein. The data show around 250,000 distinct CDR3 sequences, approximately 5.9% seen once. This record comes from a study of identical twins. These same records also appear under a second study, on T cells expressing NK-cell markers.

Sequencing was done on a sample of CD8+ T cells sorted from blood. The sequence derives from a woman younger than 35 in good health. The chain uses TRBV5-1 and TRBJ2-7; D is possibly TRBD1 or TRBD2 (5 bases each). The DNA of the CDR3 is TGCGCCAGCAGCAATACCGGGACGTTCTCCTACGAGCAGTACTTC. Amino acid sequence: CASSNTGTFSYEQYF.